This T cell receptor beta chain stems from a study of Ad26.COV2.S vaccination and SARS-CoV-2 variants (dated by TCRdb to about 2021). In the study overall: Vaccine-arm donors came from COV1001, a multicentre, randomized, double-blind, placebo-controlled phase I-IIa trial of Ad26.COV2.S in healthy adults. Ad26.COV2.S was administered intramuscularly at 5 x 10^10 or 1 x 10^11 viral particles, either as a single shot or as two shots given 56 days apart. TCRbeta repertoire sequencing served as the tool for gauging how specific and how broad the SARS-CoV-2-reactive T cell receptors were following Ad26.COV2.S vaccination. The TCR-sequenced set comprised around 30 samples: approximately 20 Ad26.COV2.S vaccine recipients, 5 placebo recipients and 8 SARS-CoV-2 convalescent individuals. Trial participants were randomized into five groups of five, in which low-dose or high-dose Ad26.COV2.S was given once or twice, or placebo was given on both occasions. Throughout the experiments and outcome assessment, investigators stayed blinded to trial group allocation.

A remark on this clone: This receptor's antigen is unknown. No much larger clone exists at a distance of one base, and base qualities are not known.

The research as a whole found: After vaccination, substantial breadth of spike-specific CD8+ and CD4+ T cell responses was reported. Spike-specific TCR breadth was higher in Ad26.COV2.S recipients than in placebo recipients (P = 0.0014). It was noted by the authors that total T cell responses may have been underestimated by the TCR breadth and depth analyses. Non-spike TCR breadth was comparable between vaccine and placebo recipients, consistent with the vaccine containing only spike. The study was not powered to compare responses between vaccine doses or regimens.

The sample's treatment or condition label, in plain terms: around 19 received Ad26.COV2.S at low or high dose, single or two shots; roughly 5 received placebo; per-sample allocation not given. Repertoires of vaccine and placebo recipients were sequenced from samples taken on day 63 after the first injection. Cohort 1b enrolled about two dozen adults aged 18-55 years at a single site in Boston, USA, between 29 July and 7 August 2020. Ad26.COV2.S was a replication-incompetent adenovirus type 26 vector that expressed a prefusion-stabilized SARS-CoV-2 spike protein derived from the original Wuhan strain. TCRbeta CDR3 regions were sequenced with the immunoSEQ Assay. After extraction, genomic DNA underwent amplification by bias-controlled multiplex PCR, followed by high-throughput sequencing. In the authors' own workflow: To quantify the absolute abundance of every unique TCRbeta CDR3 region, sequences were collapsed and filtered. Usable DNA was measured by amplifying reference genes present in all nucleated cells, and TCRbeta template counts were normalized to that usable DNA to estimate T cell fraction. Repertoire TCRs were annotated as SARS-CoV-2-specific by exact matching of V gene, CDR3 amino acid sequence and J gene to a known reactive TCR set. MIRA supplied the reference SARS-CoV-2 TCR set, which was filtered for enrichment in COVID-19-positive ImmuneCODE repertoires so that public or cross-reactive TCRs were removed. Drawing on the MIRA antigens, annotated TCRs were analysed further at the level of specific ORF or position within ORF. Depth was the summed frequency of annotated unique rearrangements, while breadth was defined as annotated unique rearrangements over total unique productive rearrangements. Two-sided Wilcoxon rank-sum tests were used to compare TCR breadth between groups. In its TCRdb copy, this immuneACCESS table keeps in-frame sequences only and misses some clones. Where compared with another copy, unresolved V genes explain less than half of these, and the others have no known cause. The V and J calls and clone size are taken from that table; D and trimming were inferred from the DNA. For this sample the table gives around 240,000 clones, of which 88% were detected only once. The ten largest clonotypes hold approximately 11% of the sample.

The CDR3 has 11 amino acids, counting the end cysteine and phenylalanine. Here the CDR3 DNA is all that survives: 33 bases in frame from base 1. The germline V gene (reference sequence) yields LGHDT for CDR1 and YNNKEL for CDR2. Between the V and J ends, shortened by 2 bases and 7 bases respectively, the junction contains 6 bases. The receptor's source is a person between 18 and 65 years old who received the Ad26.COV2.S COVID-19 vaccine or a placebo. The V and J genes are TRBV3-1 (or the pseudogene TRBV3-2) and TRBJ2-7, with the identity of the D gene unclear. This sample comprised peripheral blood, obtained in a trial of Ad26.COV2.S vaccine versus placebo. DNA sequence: TGTGCCAGCAGCCAATCCTGGGAGCAGTACTTC. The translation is CASSQSWEQYF.